These T cell receptor beta chains were read from a single sample in a study of Ad26.COV2.S vaccination and SARS-CoV-2 variants. Sequenced by immunoSEQ multiplex PCR; TCRdb stores in-frame clones only, minus some. The sample carries about 400,000 clones, about 80% recorded once. The sequencing used peripheral blood, collected in a trial of Ad26.COV2.S vaccine versus placebo. These receptors were taken from a person aged 18-65 years who received the Ad26.COV2.S COVID-19 vaccine or a placebo. Each CDR3 is given with its conserved first and last residue. The D gene is left open where the match is weak. Part of the rows lack a size; the others show once, few, many or a class for expanded clones.

DNA	CDR3	V	size	J	D	length
TGTGCCAGCAGCGAAGAGTTGAATGAGCAGTTCTTC	CASSEELNEQFF	TRBV9	.	TRBJ2-1	.	12
TGTGCCTGGTTAGGGGAAAAACTGTTTTTT	CAWLGEKLFF	TRBV30	few	TRBJ1-4	.	10
TGCGCCAGCAGCCCCCTCAGACAGGGGGACACTGAAGCTTTCTTT	CASSPLRQGDTEAFF	TRBV4-1	.	TRBJ1-1	TRBD1	15
TGTGCCAGCAGTTTAGCTCCGGGTGGGGGCGATGAGCAGTTCTTC	CASSLAPGGGDEQFF	TRBV27	.	TRBJ2-1	.	15
TGCGCCAGCAGCTTGGCCGGATGGCGGGGCCGGGAGACCCAGTACTTC	CASSLAGWRGRETQYF	TRBV5-1	.	TRBJ2-5	.	16
TGTGCCAGCAGTGATATCGGGACAGGGAACACTGAAGCTTTCTTT	CASSDIGTGNTEAFF	TRBV25-1	.	TRBJ1-1	TRBD1	15
TGTGCCAGCAGCTTTCCCGGGGCCGGGGAGCTGTTTTTT	CASSFPGAGELFF	TRBV7-2	.	TRBJ2-2	.	13
TGTGCCAGCAGCCCCTTTGTTTCTAACTATGGCTACACCTTC	CASSPFVSNYGYTF	TRBV9	.	TRBJ1-2	.	14
TGTGCCAGCTCACCCGACAACAGGGTCTCCACCTTC	CASSPDNRVSTF	TRBV18	.	TRBJ1-2	.	12
TGTGCCAGTAGTATAGCAGAATCCTACGAGCAGTACTTC	CASSIAESYEQYF	TRBV19	.	TRBJ2-7	.	13
TGTGCCAGCAGTTTCGACCCGGGACAGGGGGTGTACGAGCAGTACTTC	CASSFDPGQGVYEQYF	TRBV27	.	TRBJ2-7	TRBD1	16
TGCGCCAGCAGCTTGACGAGCACTAGCGGAACAGATACGCAGTATTTT	CASSLTSTSGTDTQYF	TRBV5-1	.	TRBJ2-3	TRBD2	16
TGTGCCAGTGCTTCCGGGACAGCCAAAAACATTCAGTACTTC	CASASGTAKNIQYF	TRBV28	few	TRBJ2-4	.	14
TGTGCCAGCAGTTCCTCAAGTAGTGAGCAGTTCTTC	CASSSSSSEQFF	TRBV27	.	TRBJ2-1	.	12
TGTGCCAGCAGTGAAGCCAGAACCGATCAGCCCCAGCATTTT	CASSEARTDQPQHF	TRBV6-1	.	TRBJ1-5	.	14
TGTGCCAGCACCTTAGGGACGGCACCAACCGATACGCAGTATTTT	CASTLGTAPTDTQYF	TRBV6-5	.	TRBJ2-3	.	15
TGTGCCACCAGTGATTTGGGGCAGACCATGAACACTGAAGCTTTCTTT	CATSDLGQTMNTEAFF	TRBV24-1	.	TRBJ1-1	.	16
TGTGCCAGCAGCCAAGAACGGCGGGGGACCTCAGATACGCAGTATTTT	CASSQERRGTSDTQYF	TRBV4-2	.	TRBJ2-3	TRBD2	16
TGCGCCAGCAGCCAAGATATGGAACTTTCACCCCTCCACTTT	CASSQDMELSPLHF	TRBV4-1	.	TRBJ1-6	.	14
TGTGCCAGCTCACGCCCCCGGGCGGCCACTAACTATGGCTACACCTTC	CASSRPRAATNYGYTF	TRBV18	.	TRBJ1-2	.	16
TGTGCCAGCTCGCCAGACAGGGACTATGGCTACACCTTC	CASSPDRDYGYTF	TRBV18	.	TRBJ1-2	TRBD1	13
TGTGCCAGCAGTTTTTGGGGGTACGAGCAGTACTTC	CASSFWGYEQYF	TRBV12-3/TRBV12-4	.	TRBJ2-7	.	12
TGTGCCAGCAGCTCCAATTACCTTAACACAGATACGCAGTATTTT	CASSSNYLNTDTQYF	TRBV7-2	.	TRBJ2-3	.	15
TGTGCCAGCAGCTTGGACGGGAACACCGGGGAGCTGTTTTTT	CASSLDGNTGELFF	TRBV11-3	.	TRBJ2-2	.	14
TGCGCCAGCAGCACGGGAGATTACAATGAGCAGTTCTTC	CASSTGDYNEQFF	TRBV5-1	.	TRBJ2-1	.	13
TGTGCCATCAGTGAGTGGGGCTACGAGCAGTACTTC	CAISEWGYEQYF	TRBV10-3	.	TRBJ2-7	.	12
TGTGCCAGCAAGATACAGGGGTCCACTGAAGCTTTCTTT	CASKIQGSTEAFF	TRBV12-3/TRBV12-4	.	TRBJ1-1	TRBD1	13
TGTGCCGTAGAAGCTCGGGAGACTAATGAAAAACTGTTTTTT	CAVEARETNEKLFF	TRBV25-1	.	TRBJ1-4	.	14
TGTGCCAGCAGTTATGGCCAGGGGTCCTACGAGCAGTACTTC	CASSYGQGSYEQYF	TRBV6-6	.	TRBJ2-7	.	14
TGTGCCAGCTCACCAGAGGGACAGAGGTCTGAAAAACTGTTTTTT	CASSPEGQRSEKLFF	TRBV18	.	TRBJ1-4	TRBD1	15
TGCGCCAGCAGTCAAACACCGACAGGGCGCGACACCGGGGAGCTGTTTTTT	CASSQTPTGRDTGELFF	TRBV23-1	.	TRBJ2-2	TRBD1	17
TGTGCCAGCGGACCCTACTCCTCCAGTAATCAGCCCCAGCATTTT	CASGPYSSSNQPQHF	TRBV9	.	TRBJ1-5	.	15
TGTGCCAGCAGCACCTGGACGGACCTAAGTTCCTACGAGCAGTACTTC	CASSTWTDLSSYEQYF	TRBV7-9	.	TRBJ2-7	.	16
TGTGCCAGCAGCTTGGGCCAAACAGGGCTGGGCTACACCTTC	CASSLGQTGLGYTF	TRBV5-6	.	TRBJ1-2	.	14
TGTGCCAGCAGCCAAGTAGAGGGAGATACGCAGTATTTT	CASSQVEGDTQYF	TRBV3-1/TRBV3-2	.	TRBJ2-3	.	13
TGCGCCAGCATAGGGACAGGGGGCATTACCGGGGAGCTGTTTTTT	CASIGTGGITGELFF	TRBV10-1	many	TRBJ2-2	TRBD1	15
TGTGCCAGCAGCTCTGGGTATAGCAATCAGCCCCAGCATTTT	CASSSGYSNQPQHF	TRBV7-9	.	TRBJ1-5	.	14
TGTGCCAGCAGTTTACGGCGGGGTTCGACCGGGGAGCTGTTTTTT	CASSLRRGSTGELFF	TRBV27	.	TRBJ2-2	.	15
TGTGCCAGCAGCTTAGGGTCCCACAATGAGCAGTTCTTC	CASSLGSHNEQFF	TRBV7-9	.	TRBJ2-1	.	13
TGTGCCAGCTCACCTCAAACAAAGGGCGGAAACACCATATATTTT	CASSPQTKGGNTIYF	TRBV18	.	TRBJ1-3	.	15
TGTGCCAGCAGCGTAGGGGGGTCCCCTCTCTTC	CASSVGGSPLF	TRBV9	.	TRBJ1-2	.	11
TGTGCCAGCAGCGTTGAGGGGAACACTGAAGCTTTCTTT	CASSVEGNTEAFF	TRBV9	.	TRBJ1-1	.	13